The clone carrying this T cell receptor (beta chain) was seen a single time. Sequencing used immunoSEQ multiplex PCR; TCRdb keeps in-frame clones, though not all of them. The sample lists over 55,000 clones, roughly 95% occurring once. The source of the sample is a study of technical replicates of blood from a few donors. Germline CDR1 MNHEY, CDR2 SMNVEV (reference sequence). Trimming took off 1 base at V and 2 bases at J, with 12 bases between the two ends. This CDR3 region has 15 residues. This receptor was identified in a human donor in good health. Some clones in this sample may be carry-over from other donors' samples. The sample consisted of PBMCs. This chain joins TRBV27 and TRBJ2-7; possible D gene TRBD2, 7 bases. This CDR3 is CASSLWGGPTYEQYF. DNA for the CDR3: TGTGCCAGCAGTTTATGGGGGGGGCCCACCTACGAGCAGTACTTC.